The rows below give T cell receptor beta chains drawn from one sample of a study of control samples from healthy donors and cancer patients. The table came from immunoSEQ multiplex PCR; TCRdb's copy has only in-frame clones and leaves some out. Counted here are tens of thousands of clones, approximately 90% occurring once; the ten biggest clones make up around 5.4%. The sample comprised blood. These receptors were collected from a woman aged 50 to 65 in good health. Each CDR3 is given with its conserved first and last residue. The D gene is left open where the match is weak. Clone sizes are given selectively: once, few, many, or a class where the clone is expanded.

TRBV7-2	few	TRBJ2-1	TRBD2	CASSFQRGRNEQFF	TGTGCCAGCAGCTTCCAGCGGGGGCGCAATGAGCAGTTCTTC
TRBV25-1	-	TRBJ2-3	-	CASSVRGPGPADTQYF	TGTGCCAGCAGTGTCAGGGGCCCAGGCCCGGCAGATACGCAGTATTTT
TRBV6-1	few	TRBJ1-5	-	CASSVAGTYQPQHF	TGTGCCAGCAGTGTAGCCGGGACCTATCAGCCCCAGCATTTT
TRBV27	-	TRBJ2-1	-	CASSLLGDPYNEQFF	TGTGCCAGCAGTTTATTAGGGGACCCCTACAATGAGCAGTTCTTC
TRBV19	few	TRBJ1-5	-	CASSIVMGSNQPQHF	TGTGCCAGTAGTATAGTGATGGGTAGCAATCAGCCCCAGCATTTT
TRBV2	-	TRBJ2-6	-	CASSDRTGANVLTF	TGTGCCAGCAGTGACCGGACTGGGGCCAACGTCCTGACTTTC
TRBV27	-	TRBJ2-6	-	CATRLLNSGANVLTF	TGTGCCACGCGTCTATTAAACTCTGGGGCCAACGTCCTGACTTTC
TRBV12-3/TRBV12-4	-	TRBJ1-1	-	CASSLLESTEAFF	TGTGCCAGCAGTTTATTAGAGAGCACTGAAGCTTTCTTT
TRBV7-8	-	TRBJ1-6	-	CASSLVQGRNSPLHF	TGTGCCAGCAGCTTAGTTCAGGGCCGCAATTCACCCCTCCACTTT
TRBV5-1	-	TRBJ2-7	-	CASSLSPVTRDYEQYF	TGCGCCAGCAGCTTATCCCCCGTGACTAGAGACTACGAGCAGTACTTC
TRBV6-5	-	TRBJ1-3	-	CASRPRHSGNTIYF	TGTGCCAGCAGACCTCGGCATTCTGGAAACACCATATATTTT
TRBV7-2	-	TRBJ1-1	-	CASSLLNTEAFF	TGTGCCAGCAGCTTATTGAACACTGAAGCTTTCTTT
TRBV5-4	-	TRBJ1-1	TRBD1	CASSLDFPGQMNTEAFF	TGTGCCAGCAGCCTCGACTTTCCGGGACAGATGAACACTGAAGCTTTCTTT
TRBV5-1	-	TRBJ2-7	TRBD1	CASSLGQGPYEQYF	TGCGCCAGCAGCTTGGGACAGGGCCCGTACGAGCAGTACTTC
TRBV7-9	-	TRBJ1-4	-	CASSLIQGEKLFF	TGTGCCAGCAGCTTAATCCAAGGGGAAAAACTGTTTTTT
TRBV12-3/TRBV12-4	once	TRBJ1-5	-	CASSGYPKQPQHF	TGTGCCAGTTCAGGGTATCCCAAACAGCCCCAGCATTTT
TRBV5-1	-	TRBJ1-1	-	CASSLNPGLNTEAFF	TGCGCCAGCAGCTTGAACCCTGGGCTCAACACTGAAGCTTTCTTT
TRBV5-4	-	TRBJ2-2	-	CASSFSVRGTGELFF	TGTGCCAGCAGCTTCAGCGTACGGGGCACCGGGGAGCTGTTTTTT
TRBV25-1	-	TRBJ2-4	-	CASSVPVAKNIQYF	TGTGCCAGCAGTGTCCCGGTAGCCAAAAACATTCAGTACTTC
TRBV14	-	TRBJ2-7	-	CASSQVSGPVNF	TGTGCCAGCAGCCAAGTTTCCGGCCCAGTGAACTTC
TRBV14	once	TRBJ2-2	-	CASSQTIGSGELFF	TGTGCCAGCAGCCAGACCATTGGGTCCGGGGAGCTGTTTTTT
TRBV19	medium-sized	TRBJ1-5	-	CASSPSLVQPQHF	TGTGCCAGTAGTCCCAGCCTCGTGCAGCCCCAGCATTTT
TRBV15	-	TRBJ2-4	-	CATSRGERQAKNIQYF	TGTGCCACCAGCAGAGGGGAGAGGCAAGCCAAAAACATTCAGTACTTC
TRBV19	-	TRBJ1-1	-	CASSIRKGTRGTEAFF	TGTGCCAGTAGTATTAGAAAAGGGACAAGAGGCACTGAAGCTTTCTTT
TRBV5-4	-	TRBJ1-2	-	CASSGGGRYGHTF	TGTGCCAGCAGCGGCGGCGGTAGATATGGCCACACCTTC
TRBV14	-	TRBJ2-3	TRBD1	CASSETGTGVPTDTQYF	TGTGCCAGCAGTGAGACCGGGACAGGGGTCCCGACAGATACGCAGTATTTT
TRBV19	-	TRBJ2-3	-	CASSIMGGAGTDTQYF	TGTGCCAGTAGTATTATGGGGGGCGCGGGCACAGATACGCAGTATTTT
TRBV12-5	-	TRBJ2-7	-	CASGPRNHYEQYF	TGTGCTAGTGGTCCCCGGAACCACTACGAGCAGTACTTC
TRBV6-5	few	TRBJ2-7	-	CASKSGSYEQYF	TGTGCCAGCAAGTCAGGGTCCTACGAGCAGTACTTC
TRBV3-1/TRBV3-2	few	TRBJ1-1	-	CASSQTGVGTEAFF	TGTGCCAGCAGCCAGACCGGTGTGGGCACTGAAGCTTTCTTT
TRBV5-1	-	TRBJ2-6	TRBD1	CASRDRAGANVLTF	TGCGCCAGCAGAGACAGGGCTGGGGCCAACGTCCTGACTTTC
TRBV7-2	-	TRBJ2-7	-	CASNPPGLSYEQYF	TGTGCCAGCAACCCCCCGGGCCTCTCCTACGAGCAGTACTTC
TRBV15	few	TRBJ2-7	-	CATSRDGYEQYF	TGTGCCACCAGCAGAGATGGTTACGAGCAGTACTTC
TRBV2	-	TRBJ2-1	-	CASLSGLNEQFF	TGTGCCAGCTTGAGCGGTCTCAATGAGCAGTTCTTC
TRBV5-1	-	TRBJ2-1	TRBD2	CASSRLAGGPLSSYNEQFF	TGCGCCAGCAGCCGACTAGCGGGGGGGCCGCTTAGCTCCTACAATGAGCAGTTCTTC
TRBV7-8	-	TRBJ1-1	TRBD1	CASSLETGRPVARAFF	TGTGCCAGCAGCTTAGAGACAGGGAGGCCCGTGGCACGGGCTTTCTTT
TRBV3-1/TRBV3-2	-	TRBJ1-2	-	CASSQTGGYTF	TGTGCCAGCAGCCAGACAGGTGGCTACACCTTC
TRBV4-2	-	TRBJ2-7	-	CASSQDLAFGEQYF	TGTGCCAGCAGCCAAGATTTAGCTTTTGGCGAGCAGTACTTC
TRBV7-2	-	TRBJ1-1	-	CASSRGGVGNTEAFF	TGTGCCAGCAGCAGAGGGGGAGTGGGGAACACTGAAGCTTTCTTT
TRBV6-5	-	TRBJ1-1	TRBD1	CASSRGQTNAEAFF	TGTGCCAGCAGCCGGGGACAGACCAATGCTGAAGCTTTCTTT
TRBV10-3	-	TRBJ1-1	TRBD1	CAISEPGQGRMNTEAFF	TGTGCCATCAGTGAGCCGGGACAGGGTCGTATGAACACTGAAGCTTTCTTT
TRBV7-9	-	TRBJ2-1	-	CASSLGWGIQYNEQFF	TGTGCCAGCAGCTTAGGGTGGGGGATCCAGTACAATGAGCAGTTCTTC
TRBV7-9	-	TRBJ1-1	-	CASSLFDEAFF	TGTGCCAGCAGCTTATTTGACGAAGCTTTCTTT
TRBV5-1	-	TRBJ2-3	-	CASSLSSPSTDTQYF	TGCGCCAGCAGCTTGTCCAGTCCTAGCACAGATACGCAGTATTTT
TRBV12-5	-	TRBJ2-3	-	CASGLGEQGTDTQYF	TGTGCTAGTGGTTTGGGAGAACAAGGCACAGATACGCAGTATTTT
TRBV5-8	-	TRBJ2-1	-	CASSFPSGEQFF	TGTGCCAGCAGCTTTCCATCGGGTGAGCAGTTCTTC
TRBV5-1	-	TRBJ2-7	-	CASSSGQGNYEQYF	TGCGCCAGCAGCTCAGGGCAGGGGAACTACGAGCAGTACTTC
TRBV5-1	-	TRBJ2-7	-	CASSLGASYEQYF	TGCGCCAGCAGCTTGGGGGCATCCTACGAGCAGTACTTC
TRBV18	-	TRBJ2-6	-	CASSLGVAGANVLTF	TGTGCCAGCTCTCTAGGGGTGGCCGGGGCCAACGTCCTGACTTTC
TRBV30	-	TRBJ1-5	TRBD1	CAWRDRGDNQPQHF	TGTGCCTGGAGGGACAGGGGAGACAATCAGCCCCAGCATTTT
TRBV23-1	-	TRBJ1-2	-	CATGSSPGYTF	TGCGCCACCGGCTCCTCCCCTGGCTACACCTTC
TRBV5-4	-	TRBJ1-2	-	CASSLVAGRDYGYTF	TGTGCCAGCAGCTTGGTGGCAGGCCGGGACTATGGCTACACCTTC
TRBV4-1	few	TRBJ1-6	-	CASPQRRVGQYPLIRRSPLHF	TGCGCCAGCCCTCAAAGAAGGGTTGGGCAGTACCCCCTTATACGGCGGTCACCCCTCCACTTT
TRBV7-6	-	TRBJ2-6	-	CASSLGDYGANVLTF	TGTGCCAGCAGCTTAGGTGATTATGGGGCCAACGTCCTGACTTTC
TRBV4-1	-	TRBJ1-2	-	CASSHEGSKGYGYTF	TGCGCCAGCAGCCATGAAGGGAGTAAGGGCTATGGCTACACCTTC
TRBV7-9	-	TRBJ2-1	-	CASSLAMTVNNEQFF	TGTGCCAGCAGCTTAGCGATGACGGTTAACAATGAGCAGTTCTTC
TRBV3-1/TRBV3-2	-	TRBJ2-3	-	CASSPNTDTQYF	TGTGCCAGCAGCCCAAACACAGATACGCAGTATTTT